One and the same sample provided the 26 T cell receptor beta chains below, sequenced in a study of cytomegalovirus exposure and HLA in healthy donors. PCR primers comprised 60 Vbeta and 13 Jbeta primers. The assay was immunoSEQ multiplex PCR, and TCRdb's table has in-frame clones only and misses some. The sample contains 110,000 to 150,000 clones, around 75% of which appear only once. The sequencing input was PBMCs. The receptors were sampled from a man aged 55-75 years in good health and CMV-seronegative.

The chain is built from TRBV28 and TRBJ1-4; perhaps TRBD1 as D (5 bases). The germline V gene has CDR1 MDHEN and CDR2 SYDVKM. The V gene lost 7 bases and the J gene lost 4 bases, with 13 bases spanning the gap. The CDR3 has 14 residues. Here the CDR3 DNA reads TGTGCCAGCAACAAACAGGACCTTAATGAAAAACTGTTTTTT. Translation: CASNKQDLNEKLFF.

The chain combines TRBV6-1 with TRBJ1-5; D perhaps matches TRBD1 (5 bases). The V end lost 0 bases, the J end lost 9 bases, and 12 bases lay between the germline ends. Germline V CDR1 and CDR2: MNHNS, SASEGT. The CDR3 contains 14 residues. The CDR3 sequence is CASSEAQGPRPQHF. The CDR3 DNA reads TGTGCCAGCAGTGAAGCTCAGGGTCCTCGGCCCCAGCATTTT.

The V and J genes are TRBV18 and TRBJ2-1; TRBD1 matches 9 bases. V lost 5 bases and J lost 8; bases outside the gene matches: 4. The CDR3 totals 13 residues. The germline CDR1 and CDR2 sequences are KGHSH and LQKENI. Here the CDR3 reads CASSKDRGDEQFF. CDR3 nucleotide sequence: TGTGCCAGCTCAAAGGACAGGGGAGATGAGCAGTTCTTC.

The chain combines TRBV5-1 with TRBJ2-7; TRBD1 might be the D (7 bases). V lost 1 base and J lost 0, with 11 bases in between. Germline V lookup: CDR1 SGHRS, CDR2 YFSETQ. CDR3 length: 15 amino acids. The CDR3 is CASSLPRDSSYEQYF. In DNA form, the CDR3 reads TGCGCCAGCAGCTTGCCGCGGGACAGCTCCTACGAGCAGTACTTC.

This clone was detected once. This chain uses TRBV7-3 with TRBJ2-7; 7 nucleotides align to TRBD1. Germline CDR1 reads SGHTA; CDR2 reads FQGTGA. The CDR3 has 16 residues. V gave up 4 bases and J gave up 5 bases; unmatched junction bases: 14. Here the CDR3 reads CASSSLLRGGLDEQYF. CDR3 nucleotides: TGTGCCAGCAGCTCTCTTTTGAGAGGGGGCCTCGACGAGCAGTACTTC.

The gene calls are TRBV28 and TRBJ1-1; D call uncertain. V lost 7 bases and J lost 0, with 9 bases in between. The CDR3 spans 13 residues. CDR1 MDHEN and CDR2 SYDVKM come from the germline V gene. The CDR3 region has the DNA TGTGCCAGCACCCCCGACATGAACACTGAAGCTTTCTTT. This translates into CASTPDMNTEAFF.

This clone showed up just a few times. The chain combines TRBV5-4 with TRBJ2-6; possibly TRBD1 for D (7 bases). The V end lost 0 bases, the J end lost 0 bases, and 13 bases lay between the germline ends. The germline CDR1 and CDR2 sequences are SGHNT and YYREEE (reference sequence). This CDR3 region has 18 residues. The DNA for the CDR3 is TGTGCCAGCAGCTTGGATCCAGGGGGGAGCTCTGGGGCCAACGTCCTGACTTTC. It yields the protein CASSLDPGGSSGANVLTF.

This chain links TRBV30 with TRBJ2-2; D might be TRBD1 (5 bases). The CDR3 runs 11 residues. Per germline, CDR1 GTSNPN and CDR2 SVGIG (reference sequence). Between the trimmed V and J ends, which lost 3 bases and 11 bases, there was a span of 10 bases. In nucleotides, the CDR3 is TGTGCCTGGAGATCCAGGGTCGAGCTGTTTTTT. Its translation is CAWRSRVELFF.

V gene TRBV6-5 combines with J gene TRBJ2-7; D is possibly TRBD2 (7 bases). Per the germline V gene, CDR1 is MNHEY and CDR2 is SVGAGI. Between the trimmed V and J ends, which lost 5 bases and 0 bases, there was a span of 11 bases. The CDR3 length is 14 residues. CDR3 amino acids: CASSGRGDSYEQYF. CDR3 DNA: TGTGCCAGCAGTGGGAGGGGGGACTCCTACGAGCAGTACTTC.

In nucleotides, the CDR3 is TGTGCCAGCAGAACCGGAGGGACAGGGAACACTGAAGCTTTCTTT. It yields the protein CASRTGGTGNTEAFF. The V gene is TRBV5-4, the J gene TRBJ1-1; 8 bases line up with TRBD1. V gave up 5 bases and J gave up 1 base; unmatched junction bases: 7. Germline V lookup: CDR1 SGHNT, CDR2 YYREEE (reference sequence). The CDR3 has 15 amino acids.

This clone occurred a few times. J is TRBJ1-1 and V is TRBV5-1; no reliable D call. Germline loops: CDR1 SGHRS, CDR2 YFSETQ. The CDR3 sequence is 13 residues long. V lost 0 bases and J lost 3, with 6 bases in between. This CDR3 reads CASSLGTDTEAFF. CDR3 nucleotide sequence: TGCGCCAGCAGCTTGGGAACAGACACTGAAGCTTTCTTT.

The chain couples TRBV11-2 to TRBJ2-7; 8 nucleotides line up with TRBD2. The germline gives CDR1 SGHAT, CDR2 FQNNGV. J gave up 5 bases and V 2 bases, and 8 bases lay outside the gene matches. The CDR3 covers 15 residues. In DNA form, the CDR3 reads TGTGCCAGCAGCTTACCTGGACTAGCCTCGCACGAGCAGTACTTC. It encodes CASSLPGLASHEQYF.

V and J are TRBV6-5 and TRBJ1-1; no clear D gene. V was trimmed by 0 bases and J by 11 bases, leaving 16 bases between them. The CDR3 extends over 14 amino acids. CDR1 MNHEY and CDR2 SVGAGI come from the germline V gene. The CDR3 coding sequence is TGTGCCAGCAGTTACTCGGGTGGAGCCCTGGTGGCTTTCTTT. Translation gives CASSYSGGALVAFF.

J is TRBJ2-2 and V is TRBV9; a weak D match, TRBD2 (6 bases). V was pared by 3 bases and J by 8 bases, with 14 bases between. Germline lookup yields CDR1 SGDLS and CDR2 YYNGEE. The CDR3 is 14 residues long. The CDR3 DNA reads TGTGCCAGCAGCGCCGGGACTCGTCAAGGGGAGCTGTTTTTT. Its protein product is CASSAGTRQGELFF.

The chain uses TRBV15 and TRBJ1-2; a possible D gene is TRBD1 (6 bases). The V and J ends lost 0 bases and 3 bases respectively, with 11 bases between them. Germline CDR1 LNHNV, CDR2 YYDKDF (reference sequence). The CDR3 extends over 15 amino acids. This chain's CDR3 is CATSRDQGRDYGYTF. The CDR3 DNA sequence: TGTGCCACCAGCAGAGATCAGGGGCGCGACTATGGCTACACCTTC. Using reference TRBV15 and TRBJ1-2 for the parts outside the CDR3, the full variable domain is DAMVIQNPRYQVTQFGKPVTLSCSQTLNHNVMYWYQQKSSQAPKLLFHYYDKDFNNEADTPDNFQSRRPNTSFCFLDIRSPGLGDTAMYLCATSRDQGRDYGYTFGSGTRLTVV.

J is TRBJ1-1 and V is TRBV28, with unresolved D. The CDR3 extends over 12 amino acids. V was cut by 2 bases and J by 9 bases, with 10 bases left in between. The V gene's germline CDR1 is MDHEN and CDR2 SYDVKM. The CDR3, as DNA: TGTGCCAGCAGTTTAGCGAGGGAACAAGCTTTCTTT. Translated: CASSLAREQAFF.

This chain links TRBV28 with TRBJ2-5; 9 positions match TRBD2. The CDR3 contains 13 residues. Germline V gene sequence: CDR1 MDHEN, CDR2 SYDVKM. Losses at the gene ends were 6 bases for V and 5 bases for J; bases not matched to a gene: 4. The chain's CDR3 is CASSRSGRETQYF. CDR3 nucleotide sequence: TGTGCCAGCAGCCGAAGCGGGAGGGAGACCCAGTACTTC.

CDR3 sequence (DNA): TGTGCCAGCAGCAAAAGGGGGGAGGGCCTGAACATTCAGTACTTC. Protein sequence: CASSKRGEGLNIQYF. V usage is TRBV21-1 and J usage is TRBJ2-4; the table's D call of TRBD2 was not tested on the DNA. TRBV21-1 is a listed pseudogene. The CDR3 spans 15 residues.

The V call is TRBV7-9, the J call TRBJ1-6; TRBD1 agrees at 9 bases. CDR3 size: 14 residues. With V trimmed by 8 bases and J by 6 bases, 5 bases remained unmatched. CDR1 and CDR2 from the germline V gene are SEHNR and FQNEAQ (reference sequence). CDR3 sequence reads: CASGWGQGNSPLHF. CDR3 sequence (DNA): TGTGCCAGCGGATGGGGACAGGGTAATTCACCCCTCCACTTT.

The CDR3 region is CASSLSGGANEQFF. Written as DNA, the CDR3 is TGTGCCAGCAGTTTATCGGGGGGGGCGAATGAGCAGTTCTTC. The gene calls are TRBV28 and TRBJ2-1; 8 nucleotides agree with TRBD2. With V trimmed by 1 base and J by 7 bases, 3 bases remained unmatched. CDR3 length: 14 residues. Germline V gene sequence: CDR1 MDHEN, CDR2 SYDVKM.

This clone was found a few times. Additional DNA sequences in this sample encode the identical CDR3. The CDR3 is CASSPPGQGGETQYF. CDR3 sequence (DNA): TGCGCCAGCAGCCCACCGGGACAGGGGGGAGAGACCCAGTACTTC. The V and J genes are TRBV5-1 and TRBJ2-5; 11 nucleotides agree with TRBD1. J lost 4 bases, V lost 4 bases, and 6 bases had no gene match. The CDR3 covers 15 residues. Germline CDR1 and CDR2: SGHRS and YFSETQ.

The chain combines TRBV6-5 with TRBJ2-1; D gene uncertain. Trimming cost V 4 bases and J 6 bases, with 10 bases left between them. Per germline, CDR1 MNHEY and CDR2 SVGAGI. This CDR3 contains 13 residues. The CDR3 DNA is TGTGCCAGCAGTTTGTCCGGGTCCAATGAGCAGTTCTTC. Its translation: CASSLSGSNEQFF.

This clone was seen a handful of times. V gene TRBV28 combines with J gene TRBJ1-1, with D perhaps TRBD1 (5 bases). Germline V gives CDR1 MDHEN, CDR2 SYDVKM. The CDR3 loop spans 12 amino acids. Trimming took 5 bases from V and 6 from J, leaving 10 bases between them. The CDR3 spells CASSTGESEAFF. CDR3 bases: TGTGCCAGCAGTACAGGCGAATCTGAAGCTTTCTTT.

The rearrangement links TRBV27 to TRBJ2-3, with TRBD1 as a possible D gene (6 bases). The CDR3 has 18 residues. The germline gives CDR1 MNHEY, CDR2 SMNVEV (reference sequence). V was trimmed by 0 bases and J by 3 bases, leaving 19 bases between them. The CDR3 DNA is TGTGCCAGCAGTTTATCATCCCCTCAGGGGCTGGGGACAGATACGCAGTATTTT. Amino acids: CASSLSSPQGLGTDTQYF.

V is TRBV5-1 and J is TRBJ2-7; possibly TRBD1 for D (5 bases). Germline CDR1 SGHRS, CDR2 YFSETQ. The CDR3 is 14 residues long. Trimming left V 0 bases short and J 3 bases short, with 10 bases between. The CDR3 sequence is CASSLGQGVYEQYF. CDR3 nucleotides: TGCGCCAGCAGCTTGGGTCAGGGTGTCTACGAGCAGTACTTC. The full variable domain, in which reference TRBV5-1 and TRBJ2-7 provide the parts outside the CDR3, is KAGVTQTPRYLIKTRGQQVTLSCSPISGHRSVSWYQQTPGQGLQFLFEYFSETQRNKGNFPGRFSGRQFSNSRSEMNVSTLELGDSALYLCASSLGQGVYEQYFGPGTRLTVT.

The J gene is TRBJ1-1, the V gene TRBV28, with a weak D call TRBD1 (5 bases). Trimming left V 6 bases short and J 0 bases short, with 17 bases between. The CDR3 has 16 amino acids. The germline CDR1 and CDR2 sequences are MDHEN and SYDVKM. The chain's CDR3 is CASRGYGAGMNTEAFF. DNA of the CDR3: TGTGCCAGCAGGGGCTATGGGGCCGGTATGAACACTGAAGCTTTCTTT.